These 10 T cell receptor beta chains originate from one sample sequenced in a study of blood T cell repertoires in COVID-19. TCRdb's table, derived via immunoSEQ multiplex PCR, lists solely in-frame clones and lacks some. The data hold about 46,000 clones, with roughly 80% observed a single time. The sequenced material came from peripheral blood. These receptors were obtained from a man in his 60s with acute or convalescent COVID-19.

The chain employs TRBV3-1 (or the pseudogene TRBV3-2) and TRBJ2-1, with 7 nucleotides matching TRBD2. CDR1 and CDR2 from the germline V gene are LGHDT and YNNKEL (reference sequence). The V gene end was trimmed by 1 base and the J gene end by 5 bases; junction bases not matched to a gene: 11. CDR3 length: 17 amino acids. The DNA for the CDR3 is TGTGCCAGCAGCCAAGGGGGGGGGTTCCAACCTAACAATGAGCAGTTCTTC. Its translation is CASSQGGGFQPNNEQFF.

The rearrangement uses TRBV19 and TRBJ1-1; TRBD1 matches 7 bases. The CDR3 runs 16 residues. Losses at the gene ends were 7 bases for V and 3 bases for J; bases not matched to a gene: 14. Per germline, CDR1 LNHDA and CDR2 SQIVND (reference sequence). The CDR3 region has the DNA TGTGCCAGTACCCCTCTTTCGACAGGGTTTGACACTGAAGCTTTCTTT. Its protein product is CASTPLSTGFDTEAFF.

The chain combines TRBV13 with TRBJ1-1, with TRBD1 matching 10 bases. Trimming removed 3 bases from V and 0 bases from J; junction bases left unmatched: 7. The CDR3 runs to 17 residues. Germline V gives CDR1 PRHDT, CDR2 FYEKMQ (reference sequence). CDR3 sequence reads: CASSFRTGGRMNTEAFF. In DNA form, the CDR3 reads TGTGCCAGCAGCTTCCGGACAGGGGGAAGGATGAACACTGAAGCTTTCTTT.

As regards this clone: The sample has other DNA sequences that encode this CDR3 too. The chain recombines TRBV5-1 with TRBJ1-3; D is ambiguous. The CDR3 is 14 amino acids. Germline assignment: CDR1 SGHRS and CDR2 YFSETQ. The V and J ends lost 2 bases and 4 bases respectively, with 10 bases between them. The CDR3 sequence is CASSLAGYGNTIYF. CDR3 nucleotide sequence: TGCGCCAGCAGCTTAGCGGGGTACGGAAACACCATATATTTT.

The chain recombines TRBV19 with TRBJ1-1; a possible D gene is TRBD1 (5 bases). Trimming left V 3 bases short and J 1 base short, with 6 bases between. The CDR3 extends over 13 amino acids. Germline V lookup: CDR1 LNHDA, CDR2 SQIVND (reference sequence). The CDR3 DNA follows: TGTGCCAGTAGTATGGGGGGGAACACTGAAGCTTTCTTT. This codes for CASSMGGNTEAFF. Full variable domain (outside the CDR3, taken from reference TRBV19 and TRBJ1-1): DGGITQSPKYLFRKEGQNVTLSCEQNLNHDAMYWYRQDPGQGLRLIYYSQIVNDFQKGDIAEGYSVSREKKESFPLTVTSAQKNPTAFYLCASSMGGNTEAFFGQGTRLTVV.

The J gene is TRBJ1-2, the V gene TRBV29-1; 10 nucleotides line up with TRBD1. V was pared by 2 bases and J by 4 bases, with 10 bases of the junction left unmatched. This CDR3 spans 16 amino acids. Germline assignment: CDR1 SQVTM and CDR2 ANQGSEA. CDR3 in amino acids: CSVEPDPTGGGYGYTF. Written as DNA, the CDR3 is TGCAGCGTTGAACCCGACCCGACAGGGGGCGGCTATGGCTACACCTTC.

This clone was recorded only once. V is TRBV6-2 or TRBV6-3 and J is TRBJ1-5, with TRBD1 as a possible D gene (5 bases). Trimming cost V 0 bases and J 7 bases, with 13 bases left between them. The CDR3 spans 15 residues. Looked up from germline, CDR1 is MNHEY and CDR2 is SVGEGT. As DNA, the CDR3 is TGTGCCAGCAGTTACTCGGGCGGGGGGTTGCAGCCCCAGCATTTT. Translating it yields CASSYSGGGLQPQHF.

The rearrangement joins TRBV7-3 to TRBJ2-2, with 7 bases that match TRBD1. Germline CDR1 reads SGHTA; CDR2 reads FQGTGA. The CDR3 loop spans 15 amino acids. Losses at the gene ends were 5 bases for V and 3 bases for J; bases not matched to a gene: 6. CDR3 nucleotides: TGTGCCAGCAGCCCCCCAGGGGGATACACCGGGGAGCTGTTTTTT. This sequence encodes CASSPPGGYTGELFF.

The chain is built from TRBV6-5 and TRBJ2-7, with D perhaps matching TRBD2 (5 bases). Trimming removed 6 bases from V and 6 bases from J, with 12 bases in between. The CDR3 sequence is 12 residues long. In germline, CDR1 is MNHEY, CDR2 SVGAGI. In nucleotides, the CDR3 is TGTGCCAGCAGAAACGGAGGCAGCGAGCAGTACTTC. Encoded protein: CASRNGGSEQYF.

The gene calls are TRBV5-1 and TRBJ1-4; D call uncertain. CDR1 is SGHRS and CDR2 is YFSETQ in the germline V gene. Trimming removed 5 bases from V and 6 bases from J, with 11 bases in between. The CDR3 has 13 amino acids. CDR3 residues: CASRLGGDEKLFF. CDR3 nucleotides: TGCGCCAGCAGACTTGGCGGGGATGAAAAACTGTTTTTT. Filled out from reference TRBV5-1 and TRBJ1-4, the complete variable domain reads KAGVTQTPRYLIKTRGQQVTLSCSPISGHRSVSWYQQTPGQGLQFLFEYFSETQRNKGNFPGRFSGRQFSNSRSEMNVSTLELGDSALYLCASRLGGDEKLFFGSGTQLSVL.